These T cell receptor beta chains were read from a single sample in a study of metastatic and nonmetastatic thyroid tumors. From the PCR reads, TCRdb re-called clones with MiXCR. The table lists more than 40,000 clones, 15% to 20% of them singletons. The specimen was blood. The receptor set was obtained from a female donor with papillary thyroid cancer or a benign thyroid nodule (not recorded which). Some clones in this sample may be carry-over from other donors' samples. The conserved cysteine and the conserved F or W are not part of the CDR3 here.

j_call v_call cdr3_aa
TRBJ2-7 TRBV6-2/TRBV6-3 ASSYSILGEQY
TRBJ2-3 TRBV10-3 AISGTAGGARTDTQY
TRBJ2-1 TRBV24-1 ATSDQAGAPYNEQF
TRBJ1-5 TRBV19 ASSPRAGDMH
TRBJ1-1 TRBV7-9 ASTQQGQGTEAF
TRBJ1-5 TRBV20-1 SATGTGGVQPQH
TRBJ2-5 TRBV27 ASSNRGLQETQY
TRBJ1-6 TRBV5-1 ASSLEGGTLH
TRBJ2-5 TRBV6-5 ASSSLNALTSGSQETQY
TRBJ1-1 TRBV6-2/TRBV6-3 ASSYAGGTEAF
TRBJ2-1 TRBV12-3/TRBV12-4 ASSFPRIYNEQF
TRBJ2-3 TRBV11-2 ASSLIPGATDTQY
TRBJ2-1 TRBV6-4 ASSGDPGQASLQF
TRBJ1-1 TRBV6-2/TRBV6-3 ASSYSTGGTEAF
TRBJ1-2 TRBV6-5 ASSYLDRGTDGYT
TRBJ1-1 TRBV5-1 ASSIRGRDTEAF
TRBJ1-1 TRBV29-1 SVEENTEAF
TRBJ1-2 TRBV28 ASSLLLQGNWGYT
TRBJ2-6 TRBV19 ASSTLSGANVLT
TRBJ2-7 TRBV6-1 ASRDGSPYEQY
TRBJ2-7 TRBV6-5 ASSYQIGSSYEQY
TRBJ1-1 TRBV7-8 ASSTGFNTEAF
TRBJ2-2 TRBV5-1 ASSYQRASGGELF
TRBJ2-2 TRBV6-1 ASSEEGEGSTGELF
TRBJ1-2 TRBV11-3 ASSLGVDRAYGYT
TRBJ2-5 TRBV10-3 AISYSLAGWETQY
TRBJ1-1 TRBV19 ASSIGPMNTEAF
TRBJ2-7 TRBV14 ASSQPGQGSYEQY
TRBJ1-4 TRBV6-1 ASSDNEPPNEKLF
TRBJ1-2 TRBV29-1 SVVRKGRDGYT
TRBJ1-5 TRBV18 ASSPSRGEQPQH
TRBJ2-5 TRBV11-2 ASSLLRGGETQY
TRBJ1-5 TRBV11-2 ASSLDFYQPQH
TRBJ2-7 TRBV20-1 SSGKVYEQY
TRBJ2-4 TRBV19 ASSISIAKNIQY
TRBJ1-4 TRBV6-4 ASSYGFVGSAEKLF
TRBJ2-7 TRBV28 ASSLRAGSYEQY
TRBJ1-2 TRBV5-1 ASSLQRGANYGYT
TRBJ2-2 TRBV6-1 ATRGTVGTGELF
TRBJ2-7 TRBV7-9 ASTSGPPGPEQY
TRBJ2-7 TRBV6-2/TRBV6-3 ASSSAGEQY
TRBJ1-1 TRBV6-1 ASSEGQGGGNTEAF
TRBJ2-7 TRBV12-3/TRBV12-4 ARSAIHEQY
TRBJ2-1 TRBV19 ASRPQGSGMNEQF
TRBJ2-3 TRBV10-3 AIRPQGGFEEVTDTQC
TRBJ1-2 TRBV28 ASSFRPSSMYGYT
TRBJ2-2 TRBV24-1 ATSDWAGGVDGELF
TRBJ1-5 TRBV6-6 ASSYHGGQPQH
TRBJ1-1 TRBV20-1 SARKGPFEAF
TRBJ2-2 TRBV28 SSIPRNSAQNTGELF
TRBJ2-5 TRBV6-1 ASNLQGRETQY
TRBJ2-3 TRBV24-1 ATSDLPSGRETDTQY
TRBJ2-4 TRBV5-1 ASSLGPSRNIQY